The rows below give T cell receptor beta chains drawn from one sample of a study of cytomegalovirus exposure and HLA in healthy donors. Here immunoSEQ multiplex PCR was the method, and the copy in TCRdb shows in-frame clones only, minus some. The top ten clones hold 2.5% to 3.5% of a sample with about 210,000 clones, roughly 80% of them seen once. The sequenced material came from PBMCs. The receptors come from a man aged 25-45 years in good health and CMV-seronegative. CDR3s include the opening cysteine and the closing phenylalanine or tryptophan. The D gene is left open where the match is weak. Rows give clone size only sometimes, using once, few, many, or a class for an expanded clone.

v_call	d_call	clone_size	j_call	cdr3_aa	cdr3_nt
TRBV6-1	NA	NA	TRBJ1-2	CASSDSRVANYGYTF	TGTGCCAGCAGTGACTCCAGGGTAGCTAACTATGGCTACACCTTC
TRBV2	TRBD2	NA	TRBJ2-7	CASSLAASGGRYEQYF	TGTGCCAGCAGCCTTGCAGCTAGCGGGGGGAGATACGAGCAGTACTTC
TRBV6-5	TRBD1	NA	TRBJ2-7	CASRMTGGSYEQYF	TGTGCCAGCAGAATGACAGGGGGTAGCTACGAGCAGTACTTC
TRBV9	TRBD1	NA	TRBJ2-1	CASSVRDRDNEQFF	TGTGCCAGCAGCGTAAGAGACAGGGACAATGAGCAGTTCTTC
TRBV7-9	NA	NA	TRBJ2-1	CASSTHSVVFNEQFF	TGTGCCAGCAGCACCCACAGTGTTGTATTTAATGAGCAGTTCTTC
TRBV7-8	NA	NA	TRBJ2-7	CASSLDTGRSYEQYF	TGTGCCAGCAGCTTAGATACAGGGCGAAGCTACGAGCAGTACTTC
TRBV9	TRBD1	NA	TRBJ2-7	CASSVNGGQGNEQYF	TGTGCCAGCAGCGTGAATGGGGGACAGGGTAACGAGCAGTACTTC
TRBV2	TRBD1	NA	TRBJ1-3	CASSPVAPGTDLGNTIYF	TGTGCCAGCAGCCCTGTCGCCCCAGGGACAGACCTGGGAAACACCATATATTTT
TRBV7-2	TRBD1	NA	TRBJ1-4	CASSLVGRGLGENEKLFF	TGTGCCAGCAGCTTAGTGGGCAGGGGGTTGGGGGAAAATGAAAAACTGTTTTTT
TRBV6-5	NA	NA	TRBJ1-1	CASTLGATEAFF	TGTGCCAGCACCTTGGGGGCCACTGAAGCTTTCTTT
TRBV6-5	NA	NA	TRBJ2-2	CASRGGELFF	TGTGCCAGCCGAGGCGGGGAGCTGTTTTTT
TRBV6-1	NA	NA	TRBJ2-5	CASEEGFWRTQYF	TGTGCCAGCGAGGAGGGATTTTGGCGGACCCAGTACTTC
TRBV15	TRBD1	NA	TRBJ2-7	CATSGSTGGEQYF	TGTGCCACCAGCGGCTCGACAGGGGGCGAGCAGTACTTC
TRBV5-5	NA	NA	TRBJ2-5	CASSLAQGTQYF	TGTGCCAGCAGCTTGGCACAGGGGACCCAGTACTTC
TRBV7-9	TRBD2	once	TRBJ2-5	CASSFSRGGPETQYF	TGTGCCAGCAGCTTTTCGCGGGGGGGCCCGGAGACCCAGTACTTC
TRBV2	NA	NA	TRBJ2-1	CASSSRDNEQFF	TGTGCCAGCAGTTCCCGAGACAATGAGCAGTTCTTC
TRBV29-1	NA	NA	TRBJ1-1	CSVATGAGFEAFF	NA
TRBV9	TRBD2	NA	TRBJ2-3	CASSVSSGVPYTQYF	TGTGCCAGCAGCGTTTCTAGCGGTGTGCCATATACGCAGTATTTT
TRBV5-6	TRBD1	NA	TRBJ2-7	CASSLGQGPEQYF	TGTGCCAGCAGCTTAGGACAGGGACCCGAGCAGTACTTC
TRBV18	NA	NA	TRBJ2-1	CASSLGTAAHDEQFF	TGTGCCAGCTCACTAGGGACTGCGGCCCACGATGAGCAGTTCTTC
TRBV4-3	NA	NA	TRBJ1-1	CASSQDSSGPEAFF	TGCGCCAGCAGCCAAGATTCCTCAGGGCCTGAAGCTTTCTTT
TRBV18	NA	NA	TRBJ1-4	CASSPFAPRVNEKLFF	TGTGCCAGCTCACCATTCGCCCCCAGGGTTAATGAAAAACTGTTTTTT
TRBV19	NA	NA	TRBJ1-1	CASSIDLESEAFF	TGTGCCAGTAGTATAGATCTGGAGAGTGAAGCTTTCTTT
TRBV7-6	TRBD1	NA	TRBJ2-3	CASSLNLDRARDTQYF	TGTGCCAGCAGCTTAAACCTGGACAGGGCGAGAGATACGCAGTATTTT
TRBV7-9	TRBD1	NA	TRBJ2-7	CATKESDRGLGEQYF	TGTGCCACCAAAGAATCGGACAGGGGGCTGGGAGAGCAGTACTTC
TRBV10-3	NA	NA	TRBJ1-1	CAARGSDTEAFF	TGTGCCGCCAGGGGTTCGGACACTGAAGCTTTCTTT
TRBV19	TRBD1	few	TRBJ1-2	CASSTAGTGGYGYTF	TGTGCCAGTAGTACTGCCGGGACAGGGGGCTATGGCTACACCTTC
TRBV28	NA	NA	TRBJ1-5	CASSPAGQPQHF	TGTGCCAGCAGTCCCGCGGGCCAGCCCCAGCATTTT
TRBV4-1	NA	NA	TRBJ1-1	CASSLSSGVLVF	TGCGCCAGCAGCCTGTCCTCGGGGGTATTAGTCTTT
TRBV5-1	TRBD1	NA	TRBJ2-7	CASSLGDRRYEQYF	TGCGCCAGCAGCTTGGGGGACAGACGGTACGAGCAGTACTTC
TRBV10-3	TRBD1	NA	TRBJ1-2	CAIARGYDGYTF	TGTGCCATCGCCAGGGGGTACGATGGCTACACCTTC
TRBV19	NA	NA	TRBJ2-1	CASSIDRLIGGNEQFF	TGTGCCAGTAGTATAGATCGCTTGATAGGGGGCAATGAGCAGTTCTTC
TRBV27	NA	NA	TRBJ1-1	CASSLREVGEAFF	TGTGCCAGCAGTTTAAGGGAGGTTGGTGAAGCTTTCTTT